These 24 T cell receptor beta chains were sequenced from one sample in a study of blood T cell repertoires in COVID-19. TCRdb's table, derived via immunoSEQ multiplex PCR, lists solely in-frame clones and lacks some. The repertoire includes around 300,000 clones, around 87% of them detected once, and approximately 4.3% sits in the top ten. Input material: PBMCs or T cells enriched from blood (not recorded which). The source is a woman aged 18-29 years with acute COVID-19.

The chain employs TRBV7-9 and TRBJ2-1; 9 bases are shared with TRBD1. This CDR3 spans 15 amino acids. Trimming took 1 base from V and 8 from J; bases not matched to a gene: 6. Germline CDR1 SEHNR, CDR2 FQNEAQ (reference sequence). CDR3 bases: TGTGCCAGCAGCTTAGGAGACAGGGGGTTACATGAGCAGTTCTTC. It specifies CASSLGDRGLHEQFF.

The J gene is TRBJ2-4, the V gene TRBV7-3, with D perhaps matching TRBD2 (5 bases). Germline V gene sequence: CDR1 SGHTA, CDR2 FQGTGA. The CDR3 runs 15 residues. Trimming took 2 bases from V and 6 from J, leaving 14 bases between them. The chain's CDR3 is CASSLAAGGRNIQYF. CDR3 nucleotides: TGTGCCAGCAGCTTAGCAGCTGGAGGTCGAAACATTCAGTACTTC.

The J gene is TRBJ2-7, the V gene TRBV5-1, with 9 bases aligning to TRBD1. Looked up from germline, CDR1 is SGHRS and CDR2 is YFSETQ. The CDR3 has 14 residues. Trimming at V came to 5 bases and at J to 6 bases, leaving 9 bases not matched to a gene. The CDR3 coding sequence is TGCGCCAGCAGTACCGGGACAGGGAGGGTCGAGCAGTACTTC. This encodes CASSTGTGRVEQYF.

This clone has a handful of counts. The chain recombines TRBV24-1 with TRBJ1-2, with D tentatively TRBD1 (6 bases). This CDR3 has 16 amino acids. V was trimmed by 9 bases and J by 4 bases, leaving 23 bases between them. The germline gives CDR1 KGHDR, CDR2 SFDVKD. The CDR3, as DNA: TGTGCCACCTCTCCCGGCCACAGGGTCATTGGCTATGGCTACACCTTC. It encodes CATSPGHRVIGYGYTF.

The chain employs TRBV19 and TRBJ2-2; 11 positions match TRBD2. The CDR3 sequence is 16 residues long. The germline gives CDR1 LNHDA, CDR2 SQIVND (reference sequence). The V gene end was trimmed by 4 bases and the J gene end by 5 bases; junction bases not matched to a gene: 6. CDR3 region: CASSTSLAGGTGELFF. The CDR3 coding sequence is TGTGCCAGTAGTACTTCATTAGCGGGAGGGACCGGGGAGCTGTTTTTT.

This clone was seen only once. V and J are TRBV5-1 and TRBJ2-1, with D tentatively TRBD1 (6 bases). The V and J ends lost 4 bases and 4 bases respectively, with 18 bases between them. CDR3 length: 16 residues. Germline loops: CDR1 SGHRS, CDR2 YFSETQ. In DNA form, the CDR3 reads TGCGCCAGCAGCCCACTAACTAGAGGGGGATACAATGAGCAGTTCTTC. It yields the protein CASSPLTRGGYNEQFF.

The gene calls are TRBV9 and TRBJ2-1, with 11 bases identical to TRBD2. The CDR3 length is 16 residues. The V and J ends lost 1 base and 7 bases, in that order; junction bases with no gene match: 7. Germline CDR1 and CDR2: SGDLS and YYNGEE. The CDR3 coding sequence is TGTGCCAGCAGCGTATCGGCACTAGCGGGAGAGAATGAGCAGTTCTTC. This translates into CASSVSALAGENEQFF.

The chain recombines TRBV7-9 with TRBJ2-7; D unresolved. The CDR3 has 11 amino acids. Trimming took off 3 bases at V and 5 bases at J, with 5 bases between the two ends. Germline V lookup: CDR1 SEHNR, CDR2 FQNEAQ (reference sequence). CDR3 sequence: CASSFYDEQYF. The CDR3, as DNA: TGTGCCAGCAGCTTTTATGACGAGCAGTACTTC.

The chain carries TRBV19 and TRBJ2-1, with 7 bases that match TRBD2. CDR3 size: 13 residues. V lost 8 bases, J lost 2 bases, and 3 bases stayed unmatched. CDR1 and CDR2 from the germline V gene are LNHDA and SQIVND (reference sequence). CDR3: CASGLAAYNEQFF. CDR3 DNA: TGTGCCAGTGGGCTAGCGGCCTACAATGAGCAGTTCTTC.

The CDR3 DNA reads as TGTGCCAGCAGCTCACAGGGGGTCCCCTACGAGCAGTACTTC. This gives the protein CASSSQGVPYEQYF. The rearrangement uses TRBV5-5 and TRBJ2-7, with 8 positions matching TRBD1. V was pared by 3 bases and J by 2 bases, with 4 bases of the junction left unmatched. Looked up from germline, CDR1 is SGHKS and CDR2 is YYEKEE (reference sequence). This CDR3 is 14 amino acids long.

The J gene is TRBJ1-5, the V gene TRBV10-3; 10 bases are shared with TRBD1. V shed 6 bases, J shed 12 bases, and the junction held 5 bases outside the gene matches. Germline lookup yields CDR1 ENHRY and CDR2 SYGVKD. The CDR3 runs to 12 residues. The CDR3 DNA is TGTGCCATCAGCGGGACAGGGGAGATCCAGCATTTT. Translated, it gives CAISGTGEIQHF.

This chain joins TRBV28 and TRBJ1-2; 9 bases agree with TRBD1. The germline V gene has CDR1 MDHEN and CDR2 SYDVKM. The CDR3 has 16 residues. After removal of 2 bases from V and 7 bases from J, the junction contained 11 bases not matched to a gene. CDR3 sequence: CASSLRSGQGRRGYTF. CDR3 nucleotides: TGTGCCAGCAGTTTACGATCCGGACAGGGGCGTCGTGGCTACACCTTC.

The V and J genes are TRBV18 and TRBJ2-7, with D uncertain. V lost 0 bases and J 0 bases, leaving 6 bases between the germline ends. The germline V gene encodes CDR1 KGHSH and CDR2 LQKENI. The length of the CDR3 is 14 residues. In nucleotides, the CDR3 is TGTGCCAGCTCACCACCGGCAGACTCCTACGAGCAGTACTTC. This sequence encodes CASSPPADSYEQYF.

There are a few counts of this clone. CDR3 loop: CAISESRRKNEKLFF. For the CDR3, the DNA is TGTGCCATCAGTGAGTCGAGGAGGAAGAATGAAAAACTGTTTTTT. V usage is TRBV10-3 and J usage is TRBJ1-4; D gene ambiguous. With 0 bases removed from V and 5 bases from J, the gap between germline ends came to 10 bases. Germline V lookup: CDR1 ENHRY, CDR2 SYGVKD. This CDR3 has 15 amino acids.

This chain uses TRBV28 with TRBJ1-2; 9 bases agree with TRBD1. This CDR3 has 13 amino acids. V lost 6 bases to trimming and J lost 8 bases; unmatched junction nucleotides: 7. Germline V lookup: CDR1 MDHEN, CDR2 SYDVKM. CDR3 sequence reads: CASRLTGGEGYTF. In DNA, the CDR3 is TGTGCCAGCAGGCTAACAGGGGGCGAGGGCTACACCTTC.

The chain couples TRBV7-9 to TRBJ1-3; 8 nucleotides match TRBD1. The CDR3 is made up of 14 amino acids. The trim removed 5 bases at V and 4 bases at J, leaving 4 bases unmatched. Germline lookup yields CDR1 SEHNR and CDR2 FQNEAQ (reference sequence). As DNA, the CDR3 is TGTGCCAGCAGCCTGACAGGGGCAGGAAACACCATATATTTT. The encoded protein is CASSLTGAGNTIYF.

This chain links TRBV7-2 with TRBJ2-1, with a tentative D call TRBD1 (5 bases). The germline CDR1 and CDR2 sequences are SGHTA and FQGNSA. The germline V and J ends were trimmed by 0 bases and 8 bases, with 11 bases remaining between them. This CDR3 has 14 residues. The CDR3 loop is CASSLAQGFDEQFF. The CDR3 region has the DNA TGTGCCAGCAGCTTAGCGCAGGGTTTCGATGAGCAGTTCTTC.

The J gene is TRBJ1-3, the V gene TRBV11-2; D call uncertain. The CDR3 contains 13 residues. V was cut by 10 bases and J by 4 bases, with 14 bases left in between. From germline, CDR1 is SGHAT and CDR2 FQNNGV. The CDR3 DNA is TGTGCCACCCAACTAGATTTCGGAAACACCATATATTTT. It is translated as CATQLDFGNTIYF.

The rearrangement links TRBV28 to TRBJ1-1; D is perhaps TRBD1 (5 bases). Germline CDR1 reads MDHEN; CDR2 reads SYDVKM. The germline V and J ends were trimmed by 6 bases and 2 bases, with 7 bases remaining between them. The CDR3 has 12 amino acids. The CDR3 DNA sequence: TGTGCCAGCAGCCAGGGAAACACTGAAGCTTTCTTT. Its translation: CASSQGNTEAFF.

CDR3 loop: CASSALAGGGTGELFF. For the CDR3, the DNA is TGTGCCAGCAGCGCCTTAGCGGGGGGGGGCACCGGGGAGCTGTTTTTT. The V and J genes are TRBV3-1 (or the pseudogene TRBV3-2) and TRBJ2-2; 11 nucleotides line up with TRBD2. The CDR3 sequence is 16 residues long. J gave up 4 bases and V 5 bases, and 6 bases lay outside the gene matches. The germline gives CDR1 LGHDT, CDR2 YNNKEL (reference sequence).

The rearrangement joins TRBV19 to TRBJ2-7; no definite D call. V was shortened by 5 bases and J by 3 bases, with 11 bases between the two germline ends. There are 13 residues in the CDR3. CDR1 is LNHDA and CDR2 is SQIVND in the germline V gene (reference sequence). The CDR3 sequence is CASSVGSLYEQYF. The CDR3 nucleotides are TGTGCCAGTAGTGTCGGGTCGCTCTACGAGCAGTACTTC.

The chain combines TRBV28 with TRBJ2-1; 9 bases align to TRBD2. This CDR3 region has 17 residues. The ends lost 2 bases at V and 7 bases at J; junction bases unmatched: 12. Per the germline V gene, CDR1 is MDHEN and CDR2 is SYDVKM. CDR3 sequence: CASSLDFYSGRDNEQFF. The CDR3 DNA follows: TGTGCCAGCAGTTTAGATTTTTATAGCGGGAGAGATAATGAGCAGTTCTTC. The whole variable domain, remainder taken from reference TRBV28 and TRBJ2-1, is DVKVTQSSRYLVKRTGEKVFLECVQDMDHENMFWYRQDPGLGLRLIYFSYDVKMKEKGDIPEGYSVSREKKERFSLILESASTNQTSMYLCASSLDFYSGRDNEQFFGPGTRLTVL.

V usage is TRBV7-6 and J usage is TRBJ1-5, with a possible D match to TRBD1 (5 bases). From germline, CDR1 is SGHVS and CDR2 FNYEAQ. The germline V and J ends were trimmed by 8 bases and 7 bases, with 21 bases remaining between them. The CDR3 is 15 amino acids. The CDR3 DNA sequence: TGTGCCAGCGCACCCGGATCAGGGTCGAGGCAGCCCCAGCATTTT. Amino acid sequence: CASAPGSGSRQPQHF.

The rearrangement links TRBV28 to TRBJ1-5; 9 nucleotides agree with TRBD1. The junction had 9 bases not matched to a gene; V was cut back by 5 bases and J by 7 bases. Germline V CDR1 and CDR2: MDHEN, SYDVKM. CDR3 length equals 15 residues. CDR3 sequence reads: CASSPKTGGGQPQHF. The DNA for the CDR3 is TGTGCCAGCAGTCCTAAGACAGGGGGAGGACAGCCCCAGCATTTT.